In its sample, the clone carrying this T cell receptor (beta chain) was seen a few times. Its antigen is as yet unknown. The CDR3 has 15 amino acids. Germline values: CDR1 LGHDT, CDR2 YNNKEL (reference sequence). V was pared by 1 base and J by 5 bases, with 4 bases of the junction left unmatched. This sample is drawn from a study of blood T cells in healthy people across ages. Whole-study results and caveats: Roughly linear declines in TCR beta diversity per million T cells occurred with age. Naive CD4+ cells and diversity were both higher in long-lived donors than in aged donors. Across samples, TCR beta diversity tracked strongly with naive T cell percentage.

The second PCR ran about 6 to 11 cycles with a sample-barcoded 5' primer and J-beta primers. TCRdb ran MiXCR on the 5' RACE reads and lists one entry per CDR3 protein. The sample carries roughly 1.5 million distinct CDR3 sequences, less than 45% recorded once. This clonotype originated in a woman aged 18-29 years in good health. This rearrangement joins TRBV3-1 to TRBJ1-2, with 10 bases aligning to TRBD1. Sample: blood. The CDR3 DNA is TGTGCCAGCAGCCAAGTGACAGGGGGCTGGTATGGCTACACCTTC. Amino acids: CASSQVTGGWYGYTF.